This TCR beta chain appears in the sequencing data of a study of blood T cell repertoires in COVID-19. Study-level information: Collection of acute and convalescent COVID-19 samples took place in the United States, Italy and Spain. PBMCs, B-cell-depleted T cells, or T cells were the source of the cDNA or gDNA that made up the material.

Study processing details: Reference gene primers were amplified, and this amplification served to estimate nucleated cell counts. Clones were read by immunoSEQ multiplex PCR, and TCRdb kept only the in-frame ones, dropping some. The V and J calls and clone size were taken over from that table, and D and trimming were inferred from the DNA. The data contain roughly 90,000 clones, around 81% of them singletons. The ends lost 4 bases at V and 5 bases at J; junction bases unmatched: 6. The CDR3 has 14 amino acids. Per germline, CDR1 SGHRS and CDR2 YFSETQ. The V and J genes are TRBV5-1 and TRBJ2-7; 10 bases align to TRBD1. The clonotype originates from a man aged 50 or older with acute or convalescent COVID-19. Source material: peripheral blood. CDR3 DNA sequence: TGCGCCAGCAGCCTCCGGGACAGGGGCCACGAGCAGTACTTC. It specifies CASSLRDRGHEQYF.